The 8 T cell receptor beta chains reported below all come from one sample, sequenced in a study of T cell responses to AZD1222 COVID-19 vaccine. Sequenced by immunoSEQ multiplex PCR; TCRdb stores in-frame clones only, minus some. The sample has 100,000 to 130,000 clones; about 90% are singletons. Here the sequenced sample was peripheral blood, taken on day 0 of AZD1222 vaccination. All receptors come from an adult in good health.

This chain connects TRBV15 to TRBJ2-7, with 9 bases matching TRBD1. Germline loops: CDR1 LNHNV, CDR2 YYDKDF (reference sequence). Losses at the gene ends were 0 bases for V and 3 bases for J; bases not matched to a gene: 9. The CDR3 has 17 amino acids. The CDR3, as DNA: TGTGCCACCAGCAGAGATCGTCAGAACAGGGGGCACTACGAGCAGTACTTC. Protein product: CATSRDRQNRGHYEQYF.

In this sample, this clone turned up once. This sequence joins TRBV10-2 and TRBJ1-4, with TRBD1 matching 7 bases. V was pared by 4 bases and J by 0 bases, with 2 bases of the junction left unmatched. The germline gives CDR1 WSHSY, CDR2 SAAADI. The CDR3 length is 15 residues. CDR3 DNA sequence: TGCGCCAGCAGTGTGCAGGGGGCAACTAATGAAAAACTGTTTTTT. This gives the protein CASSVQGATNEKLFF.

The CDR3 coding sequence is TGTGCCAGCACGGTCGGACAGTCTAACTATGGCTACACCTTC. Translating it yields CASTVGQSNYGYTF. This rearrangement joins TRBV28 to TRBJ1-2, with TRBD1 as a possible D gene (6 bases). Germline V gene sequence: CDR1 MDHEN, CDR2 SYDVKM. This CDR3 has 14 residues. V was clipped by 7 bases and J by 0 bases, with 12 bases between them.

J is TRBJ1-6 and V is TRBV7-9, with D possibly TRBD1 on 5 matching bases. Germline CDR1 and CDR2: SEHNR and FQNEAQ (reference sequence). The CDR3 is 15 residues long. The V end was cut by 7 bases, the J end by 7 bases, with 17 bases between. The CDR3 region is CASTLTAGTNSPLHF. The CDR3 bases are TGTGCCAGCACCCTAACTGCAGGGACCAATTCACCCCTCCACTTT.

V usage is TRBV12-3 or TRBV12-4 and J usage is TRBJ1-2, with D maybe TRBD1 (5 bases). CDR3 size: 13 residues. Trimming left V 7 bases short and J 7 bases short, with 16 bases between. CDR3 coding DNA: TGTGCCAGCACCCTCGGGTGGGGCGCTGGCTACACCTTC. It codes for CASTLGWGAGYTF.

The chain has TRBV12-3 or TRBV12-4 and TRBJ1-5; D is ambiguous. CDR3 length: 13 amino acids. Trimming took 5 bases from V and 7 from J, leaving 12 bases between them. The CDR3 reads CASSPRERQPQHF. The DNA for the CDR3 is TGTGCCAGCAGTCCTCGGGAAAGGCAGCCCCAGCATTTT.

This clone was recorded only once. V usage is TRBV7-8 and J usage is TRBJ2-7; D unresolved. Looked up from germline, CDR1 is SGHVS and CDR2 is FQNEAQ. Trimming shortened V by 6 bases and J by 1 base, and 10 bases separated the two germline ends. The CDR3 totals 13 residues. The CDR3 bases are TGTGCCAGCAGTCGTGAAAGTTCCTACGAGCAGTACTTC. Its translation is CASSRESSYEQYF.

The chain is built from TRBV25-1 and TRBJ1-2; the D is unclear. Germline assignment: CDR1 MGHDK and CDR2 SYGVNS. This CDR3 region has 12 residues. The ends were cut back, 3 bases at V and 6 bases at J, with 8 bases in the middle. The CDR3: CASSEAGHGYTF. The CDR3 nucleotides are TGTGCCAGCAGTGAGGCAGGCCATGGCTACACCTTC.